This T cell receptor beta chain is from a study of control samples from healthy donors and cancer patients. Assay: immunoSEQ multiplex PCR; the TCRdb copy retains only in-frame clones and omits some. This table holds 75,000 to 100,000 clones, approximately 86% found once. CDR1 is ENHRY and CDR2 is SYGVKD in the germline V gene. This CDR3 comprises 13 residues. V lost 6 bases, J lost 5 bases, and 12 bases lay in between. This clone has a handful of counts. The V and J genes are TRBV10-3 and TRBJ2-3, with a possible D match to TRBD1 (5 bases). The TCR comes from a woman aged 45-65 years in good health. The sample was blood. CDR3 bases: TGTGCCATCAGGGACCTAGGGGTAGATACGCAGTATTTT. This translates into CAIRDLGVDTQYF.